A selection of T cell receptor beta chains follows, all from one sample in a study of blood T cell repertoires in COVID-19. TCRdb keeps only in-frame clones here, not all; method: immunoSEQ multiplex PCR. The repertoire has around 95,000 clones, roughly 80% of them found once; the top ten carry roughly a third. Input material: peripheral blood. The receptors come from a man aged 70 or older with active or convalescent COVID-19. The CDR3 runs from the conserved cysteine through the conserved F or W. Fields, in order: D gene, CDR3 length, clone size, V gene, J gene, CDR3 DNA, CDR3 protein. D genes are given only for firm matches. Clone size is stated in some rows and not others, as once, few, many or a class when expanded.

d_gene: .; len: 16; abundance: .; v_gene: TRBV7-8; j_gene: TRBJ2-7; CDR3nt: TGTGCCAGCAGCTCCGCCCGAGGGAGCATCTACTACGAGCAGTACTTC; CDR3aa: CASSSARGSIYYEQYF
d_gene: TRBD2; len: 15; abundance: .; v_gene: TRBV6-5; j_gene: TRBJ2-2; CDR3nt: TGTGCCAGCACGGGGACTAGCTCGAGCACCGGGGAGCTGTTTTTT; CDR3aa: CASTGTSSSTGELFF
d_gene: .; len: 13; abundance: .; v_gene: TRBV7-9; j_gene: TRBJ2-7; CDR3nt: TGTGCCAGCAGCTTTGGACTCCACTACGAGCAGTACTTC; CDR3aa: CASSFGLHYEQYF
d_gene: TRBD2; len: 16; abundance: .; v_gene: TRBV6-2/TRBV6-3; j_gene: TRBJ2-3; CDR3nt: TGTGCCAGCAGTTACGGACTAGCGGGACGCACAGATACGCAGTATTTT; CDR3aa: CASSYGLAGRTDTQYF
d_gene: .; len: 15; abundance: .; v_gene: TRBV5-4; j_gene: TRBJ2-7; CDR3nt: TGTGCCAGCAGCTTGGACGGGGGTGGAGTCGACGAGCAGTACTTC; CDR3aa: CASSLDGGGVDEQYF
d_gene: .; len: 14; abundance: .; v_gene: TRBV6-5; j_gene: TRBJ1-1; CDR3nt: TGTGCCAGCAGGACGATCACAGGGTTGACTGAAGCTTTCTTT; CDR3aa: CASRTITGLTEAFF
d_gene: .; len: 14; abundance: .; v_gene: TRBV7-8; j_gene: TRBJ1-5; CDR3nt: TGTGCCAGCAGCTATCAGGGGTCGGCTCAGCCCCAGCATTTT; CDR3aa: CASSYQGSAQPQHF
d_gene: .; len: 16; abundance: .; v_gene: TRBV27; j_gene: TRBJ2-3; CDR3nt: TGTGCCAGCAAGGGGTATCAGCGTTCTGGCACAGATACGCAGTATTTT; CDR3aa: CASKGYQRSGTDTQYF
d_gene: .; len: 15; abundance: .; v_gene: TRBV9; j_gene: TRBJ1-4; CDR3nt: TGTGCCAGCAGCGTAGAGGGGTTTGCTAATGAAAAACTGTTTTTT; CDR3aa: CASSVEGFANEKLFF
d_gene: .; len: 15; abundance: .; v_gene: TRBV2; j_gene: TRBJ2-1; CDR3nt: TGTGCCAGCAGTGAAATGGGGGGTTCCTACAATGAGCAGTTCTTC; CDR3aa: CASSEMGGSYNEQFF
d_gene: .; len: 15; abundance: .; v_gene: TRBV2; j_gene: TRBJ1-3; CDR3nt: TGTGCCAGCAGTGGGGGACTGCCGGCGGGAAACACCATATATTTT; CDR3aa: CASSGGLPAGNTIYF
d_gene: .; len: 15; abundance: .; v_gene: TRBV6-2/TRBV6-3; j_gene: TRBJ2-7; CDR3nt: TGTGCCAGCAGTTACTCGAGAGCCCGGGACTACGAGCAGTACTTC; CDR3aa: CASSYSRARDYEQYF
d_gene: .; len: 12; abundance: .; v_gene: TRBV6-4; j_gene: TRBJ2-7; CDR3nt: TGTGCCAGCAGTGGCCGAGGGTACGAGCAGTACTTC; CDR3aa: CASSGRGYEQYF
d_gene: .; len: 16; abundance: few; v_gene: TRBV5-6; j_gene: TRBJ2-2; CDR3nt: TGTGCCAGCAGCTTGTGGGCAGGGGCGAACACCGGGGAGCTGTTTTTT; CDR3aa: CASSLWAGANTGELFF
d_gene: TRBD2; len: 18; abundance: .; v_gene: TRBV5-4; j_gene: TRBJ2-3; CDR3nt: TGTGCCAGCAGCTTGAGGCTCACTAGCGGGGGGTCCACAGATACGCAGTATTTT; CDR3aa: CASSLRLTSGGSTDTQYF
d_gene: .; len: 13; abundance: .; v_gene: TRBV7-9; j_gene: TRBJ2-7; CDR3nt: TGTGCCAGCAGCCGCCGACAGGCCTACGAGCAGTACTTC; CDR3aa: CASSRRQAYEQYF
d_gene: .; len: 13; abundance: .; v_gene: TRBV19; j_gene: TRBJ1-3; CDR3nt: TGTGCCAGTAGTATATCGGCTGGAAACACCATATATTTT; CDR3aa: CASSISAGNTIYF
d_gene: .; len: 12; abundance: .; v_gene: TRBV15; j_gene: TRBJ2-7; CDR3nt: TGTGCCACCAGCAGAGAACAGAACGAGCAGTACTTC; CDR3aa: CATSREQNEQYF
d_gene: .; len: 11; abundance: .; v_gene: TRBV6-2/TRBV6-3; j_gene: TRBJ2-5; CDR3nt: TGTGCCAGCAGCCAACTAGAGACCCAGTACTTC; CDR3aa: CASSQLETQYF
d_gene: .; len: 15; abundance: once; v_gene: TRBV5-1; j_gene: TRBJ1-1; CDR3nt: TGCGCCAGCAGCCTCGAGCGGGGGTTGAACACTGAAGCTTTCTTT; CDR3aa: CASSLERGLNTEAFF
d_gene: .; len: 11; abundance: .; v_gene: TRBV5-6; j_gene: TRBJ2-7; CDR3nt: TGTGCCAGCAGCTGGAACCGGGACACCGATTTC; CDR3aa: CASSWNRDTDF
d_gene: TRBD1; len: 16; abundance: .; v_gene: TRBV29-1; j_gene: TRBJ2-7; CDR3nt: TGCAGCGTTGAAGCCCTGGGGGAGGGACAGGGTCTCGAGCAGTACTTC; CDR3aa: CSVEALGEGQGLEQYF